What follows is one TCR beta chain and its context. Its specificity is unknown. These data are taken from a study of chemoradiotherapy in HPV16-positive cancers. Study as a whole: Functional T-cell assays on two HPV16-positive patients' cells defined candidate HPV-specific clones and common TCR motifs.

TCRdb's copy holds only in-frame clones and misses some; the assay was immunoSEQ multiplex PCR. The sample gives tens of thousands of clones, 85% to 90% of which show up once; under 2.5% is in the top ten. Over chemoradiotherapy, repertoires were sampled more than once. The study's findings and limits: Candidate HPV-specific clones and E7-related TCR motifs grew in tumor during treatment.

The sequence came from a human donor with HPV-associated anogenital cancer. The source material was blood, sampled from a patient who underwent chemoradiotherapy.

CDR3: CASSRGTGETQYF. In DNA, the CDR3 is TGTGCCAGCAGCCGCGGGACAGGAGAGACCCAGTACTTC. The J gene is TRBJ2-5, the V gene TRBV7-9, with 8 bases lining up with TRBD1. V dropped 5 bases and J dropped 4; count of bases not matched to a gene: 3. Germline values: CDR1 SEHNR, CDR2 FQNEAQ (reference sequence). The CDR3 contains 13 residues.